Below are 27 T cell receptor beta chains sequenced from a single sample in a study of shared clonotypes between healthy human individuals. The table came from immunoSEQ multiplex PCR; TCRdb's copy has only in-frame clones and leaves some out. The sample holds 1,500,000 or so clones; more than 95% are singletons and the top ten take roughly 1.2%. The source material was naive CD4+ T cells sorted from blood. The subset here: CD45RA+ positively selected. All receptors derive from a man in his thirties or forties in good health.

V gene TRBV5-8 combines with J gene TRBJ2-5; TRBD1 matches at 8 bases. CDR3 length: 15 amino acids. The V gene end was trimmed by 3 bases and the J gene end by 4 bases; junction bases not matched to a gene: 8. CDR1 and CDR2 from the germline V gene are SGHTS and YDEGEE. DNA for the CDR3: TGTGCCAGCAGCTGGGGGCGACAGGGGCGAGAGACCCAGTACTTC. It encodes CASSWGRQGRETQYF.

The CDR3 DNA reads as TGCAGCGTTGGGATGGGCGGGAGGGCCTATGAGCAGTTCTTC. This gives the protein CSVGMGGRAYEQFF. V gene TRBV29-1 combines with J gene TRBJ2-1; TRBD2 matches 9 bases. J gave up 8 bases and V 4 bases, and 9 bases lay outside the gene matches. The CDR3 is made up of 14 amino acids. Looked up from germline, CDR1 is SQVTM and CDR2 is ANQGSEA.

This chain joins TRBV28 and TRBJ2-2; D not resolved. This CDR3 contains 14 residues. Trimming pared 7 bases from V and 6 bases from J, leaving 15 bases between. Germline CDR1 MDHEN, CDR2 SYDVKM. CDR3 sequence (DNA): TGTGCCAGCACTCTAATTCAGGATTCCGGGGAGCTGTTTTTT. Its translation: CASTLIQDSGELFF.

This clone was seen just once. The CDR3 sequence is CASSLRWGGSRDEQFF. The CDR3 nucleotides are TGTGCCAGCAGCTTACGCTGGGGCGGGAGTAGGGATGAGCAGTTCTTC. The V and J genes are TRBV7-8 and TRBJ2-1, with 7 bases lining up with TRBD2. V lost 2 bases and J lost 8; bases outside the gene matches: 12. The CDR3 extends over 16 amino acids. Germline CDR1 is SGHVS and CDR2 is FQNEAQ.

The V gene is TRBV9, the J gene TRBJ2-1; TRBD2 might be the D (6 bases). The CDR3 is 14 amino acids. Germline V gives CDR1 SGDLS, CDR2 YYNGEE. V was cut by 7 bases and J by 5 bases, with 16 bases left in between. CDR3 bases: TGTGCCAGCGGCCCTACTAGCTACCACAATGAGCAGTTCTTC. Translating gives CASGPTSYHNEQFF.

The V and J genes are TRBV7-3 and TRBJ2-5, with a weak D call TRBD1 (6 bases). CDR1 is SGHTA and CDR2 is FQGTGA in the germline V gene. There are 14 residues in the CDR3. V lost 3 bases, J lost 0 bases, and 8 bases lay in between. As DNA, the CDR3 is TGTGCCAGCAGCTTGAGGGGGAACCAAGAGACCCAGTACTTC. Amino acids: CASSLRGNQETQYF.

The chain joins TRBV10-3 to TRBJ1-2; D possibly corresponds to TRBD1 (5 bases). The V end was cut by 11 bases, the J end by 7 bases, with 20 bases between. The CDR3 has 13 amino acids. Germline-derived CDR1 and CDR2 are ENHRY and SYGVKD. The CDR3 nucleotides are TGTGCCCACGACGCAGGGAGAGGTCTTGGCTACACCTTC. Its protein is CAHDAGRGLGYTF.

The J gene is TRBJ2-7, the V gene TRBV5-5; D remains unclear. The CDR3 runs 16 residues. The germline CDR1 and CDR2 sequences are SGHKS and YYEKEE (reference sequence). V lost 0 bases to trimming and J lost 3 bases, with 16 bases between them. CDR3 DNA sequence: TGTGCCAGCAGCTTGGCCCATGAAAGCGCCTACTACGAGCAGTACTTC. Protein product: CASSLAHESAYYEQYF.

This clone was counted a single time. The CDR3 reads CASSFWIDQPQHF. CDR3 DNA: TGTGCCAGCAGCTTTTGGATCGATCAGCCCCAGCATTTT. V and J are TRBV11-3 and TRBJ1-5, with D hard to call. V lost 3 bases and J 5 bases, leaving 8 bases between the germline ends. CDR3 length: 13 residues. Germline loops: CDR1 SGHNT, CDR2 YENEEA.

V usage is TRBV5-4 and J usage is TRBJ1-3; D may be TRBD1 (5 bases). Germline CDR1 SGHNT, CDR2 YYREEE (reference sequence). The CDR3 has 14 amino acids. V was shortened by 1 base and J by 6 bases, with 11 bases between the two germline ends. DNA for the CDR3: TGTGCCAGCAGCTTGCAGGGCGCCAAAAACACCATATATTTT. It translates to CASSLQGAKNTIYF.

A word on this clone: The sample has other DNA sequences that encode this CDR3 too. The CDR3 here is CASSLVAGSYEQYF. In DNA form, the CDR3 reads TGTGCCAGCAGCTTGGTGGCGGGCTCCTACGAGCAGTACTTC. The chain joins TRBV5-5 to TRBJ2-7; D possibly corresponds to TRBD2 (5 bases). Germline CDR1 reads SGHKS; CDR2 reads YYEKEE (reference sequence). CDR3 length: 14 residues. Trimming removed 0 bases from V and 0 bases from J, with 7 bases in between.

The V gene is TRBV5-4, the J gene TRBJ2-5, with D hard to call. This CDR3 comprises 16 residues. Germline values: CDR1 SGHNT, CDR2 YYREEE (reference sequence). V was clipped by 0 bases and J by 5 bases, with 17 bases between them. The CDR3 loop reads CASSLEQMPSGETQYF. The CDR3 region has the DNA TGTGCCAGCAGCTTGGAACAGATGCCCTCTGGTGAGACCCAGTACTTC.

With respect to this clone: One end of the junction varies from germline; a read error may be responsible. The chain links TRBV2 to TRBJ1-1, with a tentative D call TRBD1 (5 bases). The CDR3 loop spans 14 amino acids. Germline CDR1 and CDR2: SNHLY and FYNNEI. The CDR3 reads CASREDRLNTEAFF. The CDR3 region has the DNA TGTGCCAGCAGGGAAGACAGACTGAACACTGAAGCTTTCTTT.

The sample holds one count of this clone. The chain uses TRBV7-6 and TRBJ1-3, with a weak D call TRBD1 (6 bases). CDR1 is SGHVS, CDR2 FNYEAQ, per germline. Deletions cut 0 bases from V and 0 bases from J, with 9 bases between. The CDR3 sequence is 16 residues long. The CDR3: CASSLAPRGSGNTIYF. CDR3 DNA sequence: TGTGCCAGCAGCTTAGCCCCCAGGGGCTCTGGAAACACCATATATTTT.

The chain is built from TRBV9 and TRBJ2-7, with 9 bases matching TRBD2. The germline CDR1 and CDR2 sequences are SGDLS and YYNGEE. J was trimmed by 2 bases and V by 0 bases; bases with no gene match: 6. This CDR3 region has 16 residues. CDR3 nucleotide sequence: TGTGCCAGCAGCGTAGCCGGGACTAGCATTACCTACGAGCAGTACTTC. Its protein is CASSVAGTSITYEQYF. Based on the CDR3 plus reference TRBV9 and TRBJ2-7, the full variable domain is DSGVTQTPKHLITATGQRVTLRCSPRSGDLSVYWYQQSLDQGLQFLIQYYNGEERAKGNILERFSAQQFPDLHSELNLSSLELGDSALYFCASSVAGTSITYEQYFGPGTRLTVT.

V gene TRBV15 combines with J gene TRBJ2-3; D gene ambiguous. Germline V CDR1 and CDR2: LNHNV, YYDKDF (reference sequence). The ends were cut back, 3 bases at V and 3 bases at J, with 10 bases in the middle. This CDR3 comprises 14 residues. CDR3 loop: CATSRATFTDTQYF. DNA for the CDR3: TGTGCCACCAGCAGGGCCACCTTTACAGATACGCAGTATTTT. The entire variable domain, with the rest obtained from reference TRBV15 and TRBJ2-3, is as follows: DAMVIQNPRYQVTQFGKPVTLSCSQTLNHNVMYWYQQKSSQAPKLLFHYYDKDFNNEADTPDNFQSRRPNTSFCFLDIRSPGLGDTAMYLCATSRATFTDTQYFGPGTRLTVL.

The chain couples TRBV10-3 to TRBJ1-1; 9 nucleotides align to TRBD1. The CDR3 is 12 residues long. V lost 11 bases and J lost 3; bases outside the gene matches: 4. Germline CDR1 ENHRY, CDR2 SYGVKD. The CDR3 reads CAGQGLDTEAFF. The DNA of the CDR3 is TGTGCCGGACAGGGGCTTGACACTGAAGCTTTCTTT.

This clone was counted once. The CDR3 reads CASSLKVSRATREQFF. The CDR3 DNA reads as TGTGCCAGCAGCTTAAAGGTCTCCAGGGCGACGCGTGAGCAGTTCTTC. The chain is built from TRBV5-6 and TRBJ2-1; weak D call: TRBD1 (5 bases). Germline CDR1 SGHDT, CDR2 YYEEEE. V lost 2 bases, J lost 9 bases, and 21 bases lay in between. This CDR3 region has 16 residues.

This CDR3 reads CASSVGGRVNTGELFF. The CDR3 DNA follows: TGTGCCAGCAGCGTAGGCGGGAGAGTCAACACCGGGGAGCTGTTTTTT. This rearrangement joins TRBV9 to TRBJ2-2, with 7 bases aligning to TRBD2. With 0 bases clipped from V and 2 bases from J, the junction kept 4 bases outside the gene matches. Per the germline V gene, CDR1 is SGDLS and CDR2 is YYNGEE. The CDR3 length is 16 residues.

The chain's CDR3 is CASSLQGANEQYF. The CDR3 DNA follows: TGCGCCAGCAGCTTACAGGGGGCGAATGAGCAGTACTTC. V gene TRBV5-1 combines with J gene TRBJ2-7; 9 bases are a match to TRBD1. The junction had 4 bases not matched to a gene; V was cut back by 2 bases and J by 7 bases. This CDR3 spans 13 amino acids. The germline V gene encodes CDR1 SGHRS and CDR2 YFSETQ.

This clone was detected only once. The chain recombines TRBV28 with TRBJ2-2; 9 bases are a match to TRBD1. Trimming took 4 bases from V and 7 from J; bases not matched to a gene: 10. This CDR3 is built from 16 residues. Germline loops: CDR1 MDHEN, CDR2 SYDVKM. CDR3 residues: CASSSPDRGYGGELFF. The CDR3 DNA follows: TGTGCCAGCAGTTCCCCAGACAGGGGGTACGGCGGGGAGCTGTTTTTT.

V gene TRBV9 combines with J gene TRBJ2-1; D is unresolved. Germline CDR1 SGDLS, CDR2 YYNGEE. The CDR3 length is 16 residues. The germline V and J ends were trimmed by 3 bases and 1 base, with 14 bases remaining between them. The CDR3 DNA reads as TGTGCCAGCAGCGGCGGCGGCTCCGGGTCCTACAATGAGCAGTTCTTC. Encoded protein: CASSGGGSGSYNEQFF. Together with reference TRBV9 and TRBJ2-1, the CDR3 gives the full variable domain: DSGVTQTPKHLITATGQRVTLRCSPRSGDLSVYWYQQSLDQGLQFLIQYYNGEERAKGNILERFSAQQFPDLHSELNLSSLELGDSALYFCASSGGGSGSYNEQFFGPGTRLTVL.

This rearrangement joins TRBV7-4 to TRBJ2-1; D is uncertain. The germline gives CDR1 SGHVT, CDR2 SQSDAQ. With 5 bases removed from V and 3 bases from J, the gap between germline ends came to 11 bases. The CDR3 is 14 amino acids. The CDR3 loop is CASSVDWVYNEQFF. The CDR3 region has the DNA TGTGCCAGCAGCGTAGATTGGGTCTACAATGAGCAGTTCTTC.

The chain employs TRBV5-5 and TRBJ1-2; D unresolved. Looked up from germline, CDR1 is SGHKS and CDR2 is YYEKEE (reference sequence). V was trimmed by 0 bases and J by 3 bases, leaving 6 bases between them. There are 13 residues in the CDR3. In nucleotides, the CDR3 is TGTGCCAGCAGCTTGGACGGGGACTATGGCTACACCTTC. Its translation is CASSLDGDYGYTF.

For the CDR3, the DNA is TGTGCCAGCAGCTTTTCTCCACGACTAGCGGGTGACAATGAGCAGTTCTTC. Residues: CASSFSPRLAGDNEQFF. The J gene is TRBJ2-1, the V gene TRBV11-2; 10 nucleotides match TRBD2. Germline values: CDR1 SGHAT, CDR2 FQNNGV. J gave up 5 bases and V 3 bases, and 10 bases lay outside the gene matches. This CDR3 is built from 17 residues.

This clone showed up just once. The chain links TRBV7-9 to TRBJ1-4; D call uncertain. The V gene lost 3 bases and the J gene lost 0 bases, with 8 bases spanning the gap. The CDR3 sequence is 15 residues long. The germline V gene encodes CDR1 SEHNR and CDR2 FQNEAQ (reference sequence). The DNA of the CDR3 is TGTGCCAGCAGCTTCCACGGTGCAACTAATGAAAAACTGTTTTTT. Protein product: CASSFHGATNEKLFF.

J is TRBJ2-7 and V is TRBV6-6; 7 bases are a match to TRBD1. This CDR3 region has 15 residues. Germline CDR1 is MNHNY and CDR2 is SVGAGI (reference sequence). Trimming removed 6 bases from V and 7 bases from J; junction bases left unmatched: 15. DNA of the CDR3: TGTGCCAGCAGCTACCAGGACAGGAGAGACGGGGAGCAGTACTTC. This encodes CASSYQDRRDGEQYF.